This T cell receptor beta chain appears in the sequencing data of a study of blood T cell repertoires in COVID-19. Participants spanned ages about 18 to 90 years and resided in 24 US areas. Trimming removed 1 base from V and 2 bases from J, with 12 bases in between. The germline V gene encodes CDR1 SEHNR and CDR2 FQNEAQ (reference sequence). The CDR3 length is 15 residues. This clone was observed a single time. Some clones are missing from TCRdb's copy, which holds only in-frame ones; the method was immunoSEQ multiplex PCR. The sample comprises over 300,000 clones, 85% to 90% of which are singletons, and 0.9% to 1% rests with the top ten.

V usage is TRBV7-9 and J usage is TRBJ2-7; no clear D gene. The TCR originated in a woman aged 30 to 39 with acute COVID-19. Sample: PBMCs or T cells enriched from blood (not recorded which). The CDR3 DNA reads TGTGCCAGCAGCTTAGGACAATCGGAAACCTACGAGCAGTACTTC. Translating gives CASSLGQSETYEQYF.